Presented here are 21 T cell receptor beta chains from one specimen sequenced in a study of shared clonotypes between healthy human individuals. Some clones are missing from TCRdb's copy, which holds only in-frame ones; the method was immunoSEQ multiplex PCR. The table records hundreds of thousands of clones, around 96% of them present only once. CD45RO-negative, CCR7-positively selected cells formed the naive CD8 fraction, excluding terminally differentiated effector memory CD45RA+ cells. The specimen was naive CD8+ T cells sorted from blood. The receptors come from a woman aged 25 to 45 in good health.

The rearrangement links TRBV29-1 to TRBJ1-1, with 7 bases identical to TRBD1. Per germline, CDR1 SQVTM and CDR2 ANQGSEA. Germline trimming cut 6 bases from V and 0 bases from J; bases unmatched to any gene: 7. The length of the CDR3 is 14 residues. The CDR3 DNA follows: TGCAGCGTCGCTGGGGACAGAATGAACACTGAAGCTTTCTTT. Its translation: CSVAGDRMNTEAFF.

CDR3 DNA: TGTGCCAGTCCGGGACTAGCGGGGACAGATACGCAGTATTTT. As protein: CASPGLAGTDTQYF. The rearrangement joins TRBV13 to TRBJ2-3, with 13 nucleotides matching TRBD2. Per germline, CDR1 PRHDT and CDR2 FYEKMQ (reference sequence). The CDR3 has 14 residues. Trimming took 9 bases from V and 3 from J; bases not matched to a gene: 3.

As for this clone: The sample contains more than one DNA sequence encoding this CDR3. CDR3 bases: TGTGCCAGCAGCTCTGACAGCCAAGAGACCCAGTACTTC. Amino acid sequence: CASSSDSQETQYF. The V gene is TRBV7-9, the J gene TRBJ2-5, with D perhaps matching TRBD1 (5 bases). The V gene lost 4 bases and the J gene lost 1 base, with 7 bases spanning the gap. This CDR3 has 13 amino acids. Germline lookup yields CDR1 SEHNR and CDR2 FQNEAQ (reference sequence).

The chain uses TRBV7-9 and TRBJ2-3; D unclear. CDR3 length: 12 amino acids. Between the trimmed V and J ends, which lost 2 bases and 4 bases, there was a span of 4 bases. Looked up from germline, CDR1 is SEHNR and CDR2 is FQNEAQ (reference sequence). CDR3 sequence reads: CASSLMPDTQYF. Here the CDR3 DNA reads TGTGCCAGCAGCTTAATGCCAGATACGCAGTATTTT.

The J gene is TRBJ1-4, the V gene TRBV15; 9 positions agree with TRBD1. Unmatched junction bases numbered 6, after V lost 3 bases and J lost 7 bases. Germline V gene lookup returns CDR1 LNHNV and CDR2 YYDKDF (reference sequence). CDR3 length: 15 residues. CDR3 sequence reads: CATSSWDREPEKLFF. The CDR3 DNA reads TGTGCCACCAGCAGCTGGGACAGGGAGCCTGAAAAACTGTTTTTT. The full variable domain, completed using reference TRBV15 and TRBJ1-4, is DAMVIQNPRYQVTQFGKPVTLSCSQTLNHNVMYWYQQKSSQAPKLLFHYYDKDFNNEADTPDNFQSRRPNTSFCFLDIRSPGLGDTAMYLCATSSWDREPEKLFFGSGTQLSVL.

The V gene is TRBV7-6, the J gene TRBJ1-1, with D unresolved. The germline CDR1 and CDR2 sequences are SGHVS and FNYEAQ. This CDR3 comprises 14 residues. V lost 4 bases to trimming and J lost 4 bases, with 13 bases between them. CDR3 in amino acids: CASSSGGAGTEAFF. The CDR3 region has the DNA TGTGCCAGCAGCTCAGGAGGTGCTGGCACTGAAGCTTTCTTT.

The gene calls are TRBV7-9 and TRBJ1-2; D call uncertain. The germline V gene has CDR1 SEHNR and CDR2 FQNEAQ (reference sequence). The CDR3 runs 14 residues. V lost 1 base, J lost 2 bases, and 8 bases lay in between. CDR3 region: CASSLVPRNYGYTF. CDR3 bases: TGTGCCAGCAGCTTAGTTCCAAGAAACTATGGCTACACCTTC.

V and J are TRBV11-2 and TRBJ2-3; D perhaps matches TRBD1 (6 bases). Germline lookup yields CDR1 SGHAT and CDR2 FQNNGV. The CDR3 spans 14 residues. With 5 bases removed from V and 2 bases from J, the gap between germline ends came to 11 bases. The CDR3 sequence is CASSQGHSTDTQYF. CDR3 sequence (DNA): TGTGCCAGCAGCCAGGGACACTCCACAGATACGCAGTATTTT.

This sequence joins TRBV13 and TRBJ2-5; 8 nucleotides align to TRBD1. After removal of 4 bases from V and 2 bases from J, the junction contained 18 bases not matched to a gene. Germline V gives CDR1 PRHDT, CDR2 FYEKMQ (reference sequence). The CDR3 spans 19 residues. The CDR3 here is CASSYVADRDSLVQETQYF. The CDR3 DNA follows: TGTGCCAGCAGCTACGTTGCGGACAGGGATAGTTTAGTACAAGAGACCCAGTACTTC.

This clone was picked up one time. Other nucleotide sequences from this sample produce the same CDR3. The chain couples TRBV25-1 to TRBJ1-2; D gene ambiguous. The length of the CDR3 is 13 residues. Germline CDR1 and CDR2: MGHDK and SYGVNS. V gave up 2 bases and J gave up 4 bases, with 8 bases separating them. CDR3 bases: TGTGCCAGCAGTGAAGGACGGAGCTATGGCTACACCTTC. It is translated as CASSEGRSYGYTF.

This clone was observed a single time. The chain recombines TRBV28 with TRBJ2-7, with 7 bases matching TRBD2. Germline V CDR1 and CDR2: MDHEN, SYDVKM. The CDR3 is 14 residues long. V shed 10 bases, J shed 1 base, and the junction held 10 bases outside the gene matches. The CDR3 here is CATRFAGESYEQYF. CDR3 DNA: TGTGCCACTAGGTTTGCGGGGGAATCCTACGAGCAGTACTTC.

The V and J genes are TRBV11-1 and TRBJ2-7; 9 bases agree with TRBD1. This CDR3 spans 14 amino acids. Trimming removed 7 bases from V and 5 bases from J; junction bases left unmatched: 9. Germline CDR1 is SGHAT and CDR2 is FQDESV (reference sequence). For the CDR3, the DNA is TGTGCCAGCACCGGGACAGGGCGAGTGAACGAGCAGTACTTC. This translates into CASTGTGRVNEQYF.

The V gene is TRBV4-2, the J gene TRBJ2-7; the D gene is possibly TRBD1 (6 bases). With 4 bases removed from V and 4 bases from J, the gap between germline ends came to 8 bases. This CDR3 region has 12 residues. Per germline, CDR1 LGHNA and CDR2 YNFKEQ. The CDR3 region is CASSLGGYEQYF. CDR3 in DNA: TGTGCCAGCAGCCTAGGGGGATACGAGCAGTACTTC.

This chain joins TRBV5-1 and TRBJ2-5; a possible D gene is TRBD1 (7 bases). From germline, CDR1 is SGHRS and CDR2 YFSETQ. V dropped 6 bases and J dropped 1 base, with 10 bases sitting between them. CDR3 length: 13 residues. The CDR3 bases are TGCGCCAGCACAGGGGGGCTCCAAGAGACCCAGTACTTC. Protein sequence: CASTGGLQETQYF. Variable domain in full (rest from reference TRBV5-1 and TRBJ2-5): KAGVTQTPRYLIKTRGQQVTLSCSPISGHRSVSWYQQTPGQGLQFLFEYFSETQRNKGNFPGRFSGRQFSNSRSEMNVSTLELGDSALYLCASTGGLQETQYFGPGTRLLVL.

The genes are TRBV2 and TRBJ2-7, with D perhaps TRBD1 (5 bases). The germline gives CDR1 SNHLY, CDR2 FYNNEI. Trimming took off 4 bases at V and 5 bases at J, with 24 bases between the two ends. CDR3 length: 17 residues. The CDR3 coding sequence is TGTGCCAGCAGTGGGATAGATCGACAGCGCACCTTTAACGAGCAGTACTTC. It codes for CASSGIDRQRTFNEQYF.

The gene calls are TRBV28 and TRBJ2-1; D unresolved. The V end was cut by 1 base, the J end by 5 bases, with 9 bases between. This CDR3 is built from 14 residues. Germline V gene lookup returns CDR1 MDHEN and CDR2 SYDVKM. DNA of the CDR3: TGTGCCAGCAGTTTATTGGCGGAGCACAATGAGCAGTTCTTC. Translating gives CASSLLAEHNEQFF.

CDR3 protein: CASSSIRSQLFF. The CDR3 nucleotides are TGTGCCAGCAGCTCCATCAGGTCGCAACTGTTTTTT. This chain uses TRBV5-6 with TRBJ1-4; no clear D. The CDR3 is 12 amino acids. CDR1 and CDR2 from the germline V gene are SGHDT and YYEEEE. Trimming cost V 3 bases and J 12 bases, with 12 bases left between them.

V and J are TRBV7-9 and TRBJ1-3; weak D call: TRBD1 (6 bases). In germline, CDR1 is SEHNR, CDR2 FQNEAQ (reference sequence). This CDR3 region has 18 residues. V was shortened by 1 base and J by 9 bases, with 25 bases between the two germline ends. The CDR3 here is CASSLGRPTGSREGTIYF. For the CDR3, the DNA is TGTGCCAGCAGCTTAGGGAGGCCGACAGGTTCGCGAGAGGGCACCATATATTTT.

This chain joins TRBV27 and TRBJ2-1; 7 bases are shared with TRBD1. The CDR3 has 14 amino acids. The V segment lost 6 bases and the J segment 7 bases; nucleotides outside the gene matches: 9. Germline V lookup: CDR1 MNHEY, CDR2 SMNVEV (reference sequence). CDR3 sequence: CASRLTGALNEQFF. Here the CDR3 DNA reads TGTGCCAGCAGACTCACAGGGGCTTTGAATGAGCAGTTCTTC.

The chain uses TRBV19 and TRBJ1-1; no clear D gene. This CDR3 spans 13 amino acids. With 2 bases removed from V and 2 bases from J, the gap between germline ends came to 6 bases. From germline, CDR1 is LNHDA and CDR2 SQIVND (reference sequence). CDR3: CASSILANTEAFF. DNA for the CDR3: TGTGCCAGTAGTATACTGGCTAACACTGAAGCTTTCTTT.

This clone was seen only once. This rearrangement joins TRBV2 to TRBJ2-2; a possible D gene is TRBD1 (6 bases). Per the germline V gene, CDR1 is SNHLY and CDR2 is FYNNEI. Trimming cost V 4 bases and J 1 base, with 10 bases left between them. The CDR3 is 15 amino acids. CDR3 loop: CASSGFRGNTGELFF. CDR3 bases: TGTGCCAGCAGTGGGTTCAGGGGGAACACCGGGGAGCTGTTTTTT. Full variable domain (rest looked up from reference TRBV2 and TRBJ2-2): EPEVTQTPSHQVTQMGQEVILRCVPISNHLYFYWYRQILGQKVEFLVSFYNNEISEKSEIFDDQFSVERPDGSNFTLKIRSTKLEDSAMYFCASSGFRGNTGELFFGEGSRLTVL.